This T cell receptor (beta chain) was identified during a study of T cell responses to AZD1222 COVID-19 vaccine. Sequencing was performed with immunoSEQ multiplex PCR; in TCRdb, only in-frame clones are kept and a portion is missing. The sample lists roughly 86,000 clones, 85% to 90% occurring once. The germline V gene encodes CDR1 SGDLS and CDR2 YYNGEE. V lost 4 bases and J lost 5; bases outside the gene matches: 8. The CDR3 covers 15 residues. The receptor's source is an adult in good health. The chain is built from TRBV9 and TRBJ2-5; 10 nucleotides align to TRBD2. The source was peripheral blood, collected on day 0 of AZD1222 vaccination. The CDR3 bases are TGTGCCAGCAGCTTCGGAAGCGGGAGGGAGGAGACCCAGTACTTC. Translation gives CASSFGSGREETQYF.